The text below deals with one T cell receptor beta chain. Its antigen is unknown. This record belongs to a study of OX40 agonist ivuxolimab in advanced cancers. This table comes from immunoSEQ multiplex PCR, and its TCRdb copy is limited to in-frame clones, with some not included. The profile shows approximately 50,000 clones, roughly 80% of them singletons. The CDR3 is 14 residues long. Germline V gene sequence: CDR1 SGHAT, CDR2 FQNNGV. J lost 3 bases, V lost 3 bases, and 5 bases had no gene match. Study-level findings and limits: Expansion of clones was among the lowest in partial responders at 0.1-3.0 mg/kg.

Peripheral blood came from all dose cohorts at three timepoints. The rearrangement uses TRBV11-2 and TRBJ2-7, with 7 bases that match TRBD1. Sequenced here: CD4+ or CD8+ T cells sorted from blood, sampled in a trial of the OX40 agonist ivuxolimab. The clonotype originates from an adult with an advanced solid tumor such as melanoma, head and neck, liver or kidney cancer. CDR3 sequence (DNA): TGTGCCAGCAGCTTGACCGGACAGGTCTACGAGCAGTACTTC. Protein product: CASSLTGQVYEQYF.